Below are 8 T cell receptor beta chains sequenced from a single sample in a study of blood T cell repertoires in COVID-19. Some clones are missing from TCRdb's copy, which holds only in-frame ones; the method was immunoSEQ multiplex PCR. The table includes approximately 120,000 clones, over 75% detected once. Sequenced: peripheral blood. The receptors were gathered from a man younger than 45 with COVID-19, enrolled during active disease.

V and J are TRBV7-9 and TRBJ2-5, with D hard to call. Trimming left V 2 bases short and J 0 bases short, with 10 bases between. The CDR3 consists of 15 residues. From germline, CDR1 is SEHNR and CDR2 FQNEAQ (reference sequence). Here the CDR3 reads CASSLMTTYQETQYF. The CDR3 bases are TGTGCCAGCAGCTTAATGACAACGTACCAAGAGACCCAGTACTTC.

The gene calls are TRBV5-3 and TRBJ1-2; TRBD1 agrees at 9 bases. TRBV5-3 has ORF status, its function being uncertain. The CDR3 has 18 amino acids. V lost 2 bases, J lost 4 bases, and 15 bases stayed unmatched. For the CDR3, the DNA is TGTGCCAGAAGCTTAACGGACAGGGGTGTAGGAGCGGTCTATGGCTACACCTTC. This sequence encodes CARSLTDRGVGAVYGYTF.

This clone was seen more than once but under ten times. The V and J genes are TRBV28 and TRBJ1-5; D unresolved. The V gene lost 6 bases and the J gene lost 1 base, with 7 bases spanning the gap. The CDR3 is 13 amino acids. CDR1 and CDR2 (germline): MDHEN, SYDVKM. The CDR3 nucleotides are TGTGCCAGCAGCGACATCAGCAATCAGCCCCAGCATTTT. Its translation is CASSDISNQPQHF.

This rearrangement joins TRBV5-4 to TRBJ2-5, with 8 nucleotides matching TRBD1. The germline CDR1 and CDR2 sequences are SGHNT and YYREEE (reference sequence). Germline trimming cut 4 bases from V and 4 bases from J; bases unmatched to any gene: 3. This CDR3 has 13 amino acids. Here the CDR3 reads CASSPTGVETQYF. DNA of the CDR3: TGTGCCAGCAGCCCGACAGGGGTAGAGACCCAGTACTTC.

Only a few counts were recorded for this clone. This chain joins TRBV10-3 and TRBJ1-2; 7 bases are shared with TRBD1. Germline CDR1 ENHRY, CDR2 SYGVKD. The CDR3 length is 15 residues. Losses at the gene ends were 5 bases for V and 2 bases for J; bases not matched to a gene: 8. The CDR3 here is CAISRDNRGNYGYTF. The CDR3 DNA sequence: TGTGCCATCAGTAGAGACAACAGGGGCAACTATGGCTACACCTTC.

The J gene is TRBJ2-5, the V gene TRBV11-2, with 9 bases that match TRBD1. Germline lookup yields CDR1 SGHAT and CDR2 FQNNGV. This CDR3 has 18 residues. With V trimmed by 5 bases and J by 2 bases, 15 bases remained unmatched. The CDR3 DNA reads TGTGCCAGCAGCCGACTCATTACCGGGACAGGGAGGCAAGAGACCCAGTACTTC. It encodes CASSRLITGTGRQETQYF.

V is TRBV9 and J is TRBJ1-1; tentative D call: TRBD1 (5 bases). This CDR3 is 16 amino acids long. Germline V gene sequence: CDR1 SGDLS, CDR2 YYNGEE. V lost 4 bases and J 5 bases, leaving 21 bases between the germline ends. The CDR3 sequence is CASSPRRGPGLTEAFF. Here the CDR3 DNA reads TGTGCCAGCAGCCCAAGGCGGGGACCGGGACTTACTGAAGCTTTCTTT.

The V and J genes are TRBV2 and TRBJ2-7, with D perhaps matching TRBD1 (5 bases). The CDR3 has 11 residues. V was shortened by 6 bases and J by 4 bases, with 7 bases between the two germline ends. The germline gives CDR1 SNHLY, CDR2 FYNNEI. CDR3 coding DNA: TGTGCCAGCAGAGGGGCTTACGAGCAGTACTTC. It yields the protein CASRGAYEQYF.